This T cell receptor beta chain stems from a study of blood T cells in healthy people across ages. Overall study results and limits: Significant beta diversity loss was already apparent by age roughly 44, declining roughly linearly. Researchers report that TCR beta diversity correlated strongly with naive T cell percentage.

The junction had 6 bases not matched to a gene; V was cut back by 8 bases and J by 3 bases. The CDR3 runs to 13 residues. The germline gives CDR1 SGHTA, CDR2 FQGNSA. Alongside a J-beta primer mix, a sample-barcoded 5' primer served in a second PCR lasting 7 to 11 cycles. TCRdb re-analysed the 5' RACE reads in MiXCR, keeping a single row per CDR3 protein. The sample lists about 930,000 distinct CDR3 sequences, 25% to 35% occurring once. In regard to this clonotype: Its antigen remains unidentified.

These sequences were also reported in another study, on T cells of mothers and their children. That source notes: The M1S primer of the second PCR added sample barcodes and 2-4 random nucleotides. The TCR beta CDR3 read count exceeded 10 million for each mother and was about 3.1 million for each child.

The receptor's source is a woman in her 40s in good health. The chain is built from TRBV7-2 and TRBJ1-2, with 7 bases that match TRBD1. Sequencing input: blood. Here the CDR3 DNA reads TGTGCCAGCTGGGGACAGAACCACTATGGCTACACCTTC. Its protein product is CASWGQNHYGYTF.